This TCR beta chain was sequenced in a study of PD-1 blockade in classical Hodgkin lymphoma. Libraries were prepared by immunoSEQ multiplex PCR; TCRdb keeps only in-frame clonotypes and omits some of them. The sample holds about 90,000 clones, just over 90% seen once. Specified time point: cycle 4 day 1 (C4D1), after less than 7 weeks of nivolumab. Following autologous stem cell transplantation, relapse occurred in every patient, and exposure to brentuximab vedotin varied. Complete response, partial response or progressive disease constituted the best responses recorded. The length of the CDR3 is 15 residues. Looked up from germline, CDR1 is SGHRS and CDR2 is YFSETQ. V dropped 4 bases and J dropped 0; count of bases not matched to a gene: 2. To note about this clone: Its specificity is not known.

General observations from the study: Baseline diversity in complete responders resembled that of newly diagnosed patients. Significant TCR diversity gains by C4D1 occurred in CD4+ but not CD8+ cells.

The source of this sequence is a human donor with classical Hodgkin lymphoma. This chain uses TRBV5-1 with TRBJ2-2, with 8 bases lining up with TRBD1. Material: peripheral blood mononuclear cells (PBMCs), obtained before the fourth cycle of nivolumab. The DNA for the CDR3 is TGCGCCAGCAGCCCGGACAGGGCGAACACCGGGGAGCTGTTTTTT. Amino acid sequence: CASSPDRANTGELFF.